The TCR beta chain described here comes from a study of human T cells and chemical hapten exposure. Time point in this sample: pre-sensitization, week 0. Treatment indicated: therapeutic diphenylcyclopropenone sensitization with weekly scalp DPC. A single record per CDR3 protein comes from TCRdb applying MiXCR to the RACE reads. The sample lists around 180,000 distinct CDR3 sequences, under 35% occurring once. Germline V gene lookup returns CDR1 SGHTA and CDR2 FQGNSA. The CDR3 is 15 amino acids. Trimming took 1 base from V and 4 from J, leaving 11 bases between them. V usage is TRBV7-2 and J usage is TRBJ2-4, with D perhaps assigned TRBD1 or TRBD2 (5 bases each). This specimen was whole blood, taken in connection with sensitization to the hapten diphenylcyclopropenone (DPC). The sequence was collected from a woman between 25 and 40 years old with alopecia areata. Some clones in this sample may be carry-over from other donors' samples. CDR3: CASSLEGRLKNIQYF. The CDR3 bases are TGTGCCAGCAGCTTAGAGGGACGGTTGAAAAACATTCAGTACTTC.